The text below deals with one T cell receptor (beta chain). Individual cDNA molecules each received unique molecular identifiers attached to them. TCRdb re-derived calls from the 5' RACE reads in MiXCR, one entry per CDR3 protein. The table includes about 83,000 distinct CDR3 sequences, 9% to 15% detected once. Germline CDR1 is SQVTM and CDR2 is ANQGSEA. The CDR3 extends over 13 amino acids. Trimming took off 3 bases at V and 2 bases at J, with 9 bases between the two ends. This record belongs to a study of early T cells in non-severe SARS-CoV-2 infection. The receptor's source is an adult who was a healthcare worker with PCR-confirmed SARS-CoV-2 infection or an uninfected control (not recorded which). Sequenced sample: whole blood. This chain joins TRBV29-1 and TRBJ2-3; D is unclear. CDR3 sequence: CSVDEKNTDTQYF. CDR3 sequence (DNA): TGCAGCGTTGACGAAAAAAACACAGATACGCAGTATTTT.